The 16 T cell receptor beta chains below come from one sample, sequenced in a study of graft-versus-host responses after intestinal transplantation. No antigen has been assigned to these receptors. Data came from immunoSEQ multiplex PCR; TCRdb stores just in-frame clones and leaves some out. The sample shows 70,000 to 100,000 clones, about 89% of them seen only once. This specimen was unstimulated CD4+ T cells sorted from spleen or lymph node cells, taken before intestinal transplant. These receptors were collected from a human donor who received an intestinal transplant.

In this sample, this clone turned up a few times. This sequence joins TRBV9 and TRBJ2-7; 9 positions match TRBD1. Germline V lookup: CDR1 SGDLS, CDR2 YYNGEE. V dropped 0 bases and J dropped 5; count of bases not matched to a gene: 6. The CDR3 extends over 15 amino acids. The CDR3 loop is CASSVGGDRVHEQYF. The CDR3 DNA is TGTGCCAGCAGCGTAGGCGGGGACAGGGTCCACGAGCAGTACTTC.

The count of this clone is one. The CDR3: CSAPGTAEAFF. The CDR3 DNA reads TGCAGTGCACCCGGGACAGCTGAAGCTTTCTTT. The chain recombines TRBV20-1 with TRBJ1-1; 7 nucleotides match TRBD1. J lost 6 bases, V lost 6 bases, and 4 bases had no gene match. The CDR3 loop spans 11 amino acids. Looked up from germline, CDR1 is DFQATT and CDR2 is SNEGSKA (reference sequence).

This clone was counted a single time. CDR3 residues: CASSQGLYQPQHF. DNA for the CDR3: TGTGCCAGCAGCCAGGGCCTCTATCAGCCCCAGCATTTT. The chain joins TRBV14 to TRBJ1-5; D uncertain. Trimming pared 3 bases from V and 5 bases from J, leaving 8 bases between. The germline V gene encodes CDR1 SGHDN and CDR2 FVKESK. The length of the CDR3 is 13 residues.

The gene calls are TRBV6-1 and TRBJ1-5; 7 bases align to TRBD1. Trimming removed 3 bases from V and 2 bases from J; junction bases left unmatched: 4. Germline CDR1 is MNHNS and CDR2 is SASEGT. This CDR3 has 15 residues. CDR3 residues: CASSDRRGGNQPQHF. The CDR3 DNA is TGTGCCAGCAGTGACCGCAGGGGGGGCAATCAGCCCCAGCATTTT.

The chain links TRBV27 to TRBJ2-7; D ambiguous. The length of the CDR3 is 15 residues. Germline CDR1 MNHEY, CDR2 SMNVEV (reference sequence). The germline V and J ends were trimmed by 3 bases and 0 bases, with 12 bases remaining between them. CDR3 in amino acids: CASSFSSRSSYEQYF. In nucleotides, the CDR3 is TGTGCCAGCAGTTTTAGTTCTAGGAGCTCCTACGAGCAGTACTTC.

This chain links TRBV4-1 with TRBJ2-1, with 9 positions matching TRBD1. Germline CDR1 is MGHRA and CDR2 is YSYEKL. This CDR3 has 15 residues. Trimming at V came to 4 bases and at J to 4 bases, leaving 5 bases not matched to a gene. The CDR3 bases are TGCGCCAGCAGCCCCGGACAGGGGAATTACAATGAGCAGTTCTTC. Translation: CASSPGQGNYNEQFF.

The rearrangement joins TRBV6-4 to TRBJ2-3, with TRBD1 matching 11 bases. The V gene's germline CDR1 is MRHNA and CDR2 SNTAGT. CDR3 size: 21 residues. Losses at the gene ends were 1 base for V and 5 bases for J; bases not matched to a gene: 20. CDR3 nucleotides: TGTGCCAGCAGTGACTTGGAGGACAGGGGGCTAGTTGTGGGGCTGAGAGATACGCAGTATTTT. Translated: CASSDLEDRGLVVGLRDTQYF.

This clone was found once. This sequence joins TRBV25-1 and TRBJ2-7; D call uncertain. With 2 bases removed from V and 0 bases from J, the gap between germline ends came to 8 bases. The CDR3 has 14 residues. CDR1 is MGHDK and CDR2 is SYGVNS in the germline V gene. CDR3 residues: CASSEKYSSYEQYF. Written as DNA, the CDR3 is TGTGCCAGCAGTGAAAAATACAGCTCCTACGAGCAGTACTTC.

This clone was counted between two and nine times. This chain uses TRBV5-6 with TRBJ2-7; D perhaps matches TRBD2 (5 bases). Germline lookup yields CDR1 SGHDT and CDR2 YYEEEE. This CDR3 is built from 15 residues. V lost 1 base and J 0 bases, leaving 11 bases between the germline ends. The DNA of the CDR3 is TGTGCCAGCAGCTTGACAAAGCGGAGCTCCTACGAGCAGTACTTC. Translated: CASSLTKRSSYEQYF.

V gene TRBV5-1 combines with J gene TRBJ2-7; possibly TRBD2 for D (6 bases). The CDR3 totals 14 residues. Germline V gene sequence: CDR1 SGHRS, CDR2 YFSETQ. Trimming left V 4 bases short and J 0 bases short, with 11 bases between. This CDR3 is CASSPRGSSYEQYF. The DNA for the CDR3 is TGCGCCAGCAGCCCCCGGGGGTCCTCCTACGAGCAGTACTTC.

The J gene is TRBJ2-2, the V gene TRBV28; 8 bases map to TRBD2. This CDR3 spans 14 amino acids. After removal of 6 bases from V and 5 bases from J, the junction contained 5 bases not matched to a gene. Looked up from germline, CDR1 is MDHEN and CDR2 is SYDVKM. The CDR3 here is CASRRGAGTGELFF. The CDR3, as DNA: TGTGCCAGCAGGCGGGGGGCAGGTACCGGGGAGCTGTTTTTT.

The chain recombines TRBV5-6 with TRBJ2-7, with D perhaps matching TRBD2 (6 bases). The CDR3 is 15 amino acids. Germline loops: CDR1 SGHDT, CDR2 YYEEEE. Trimming removed 4 bases at V and 4 bases at J, with 18 bases between. CDR3: CASSIRSGREYEQYF. The CDR3 DNA follows: TGTGCCAGCAGCATTCGGAGCGGGCGTGAGTACGAGCAGTACTTC.

The chain is built from TRBV10-1 and TRBJ1-4; weak D call: TRBD1 (5 bases). V was clipped by 4 bases and J by 4 bases, with 25 bases between them. The CDR3 contains 19 residues. Germline V lookup: CDR1 WNHNN, CDR2 SYGVQD (reference sequence). The DNA for the CDR3 is TGCGCCAGCAGTGGCGAAAAGTGGGCAGGGCCAGCTTTTAATGAAAAACTGTTTTTT. Its protein is CASSGEKWAGPAFNEKLFF.

This sequence joins TRBV10-2 and TRBJ1-5; D is perhaps TRBD1 (5 bases). This CDR3 is built from 15 residues. Germline loops: CDR1 WSHSY, CDR2 SAAADI. V lost 5 bases and J 0 bases, leaving 11 bases between the germline ends. For the CDR3, the DNA is TGCGCCAGCAGTCCAGGGTCAGGTAGCAATCAGCCCCAGCATTTT. This encodes CASSPGSGSNQPQHF.

This chain connects TRBV6-6 to TRBJ2-1; TRBD2 matches at 10 bases. Germline loops: CDR1 MNHNY, CDR2 SVGAGI (reference sequence). J lost 8 bases, V lost 5 bases, and 9 bases had no gene match. This CDR3 has 15 amino acids. CDR3 sequence reads: CASSTLPGLAYEQFF. The CDR3 bases are TGTGCCAGCAGTACACTCCCGGGACTAGCGTATGAGCAGTTCTTC.

This chain joins TRBV2 and TRBJ2-3; possibly TRBD2 for D (5 bases). The CDR3 runs to 12 residues. Germline CDR1 is SNHLY and CDR2 is FYNNEI. Trimming shortened V by 7 bases and J by 5 bases, and 10 bases separated the two germline ends. The CDR3 protein is CASTGERDTQYF. The DNA of the CDR3 is TGTGCCAGCACTGGGGAGAGAGATACGCAGTATTTT.